This T cell receptor beta chain was identified in a study of T cells in Graves' hyperthyroidism and ophthalmopathy. Study in general: Peripheral blood was secured at the point of initial diagnosis, before any treatment. Study findings and constraints: Most expanded thyroid clonotypes above 0.001 also appeared in blood.

The length of the CDR3 is 16 residues. V shed 7 bases and J 6 bases; nucleotides not matched to a gene: 19. CDR1 is DFQATT, CDR2 SNEGSKA, per germline (reference sequence). From more than 8 ml of fresh peripheral blood, PBMCs were isolated. TCR beta CDR3 regions were amplified from RNA transcripts. Using the HTBI primer set, a first-round RT-PCR was run on the TCR CDR3. TCRdb re-called the multiplex PCR reads through MiXCR, storing one row per CDR3 protein. The profile shows a few hundred thousand distinct CDR3 sequences, more than 15% of them singletons. In this sample, this clonotype turned up many times. Antigen specificity is unknown.

The chain links TRBV20-1 to TRBJ2-3, with 7 nucleotides matching TRBD2. The sequence was obtained from a woman aged 25 to 39 with Graves' hyperthyroidism. Sequenced: blood. The CDR3 here is CSVALAGASGMDTQYF. Here the CDR3 DNA reads TGCAGTGTGGCGCTCGCGGGAGCTAGCGGTATGGATACGCAGTATTTT.